The source of this T cell receptor (beta chain) is a study of Ad26.COV2.S vaccination and SARS-CoV-2 variants (dated by TCRdb to the early 2020s). Regarding the study in general: Donors in the vaccine arm were drawn from COV1001, a multicentre, randomized, double-blind, placebo-controlled phase I-IIa trial testing Ad26.COV2.S in healthy adults. The TCR-sequenced set comprised around 30 samples: around 20 Ad26.COV2.S vaccine recipients, 5 placebo recipients and 8 SARS-CoV-2 convalescent individuals. Dosing of Ad26.COV2.S was intramuscular, at either 5x10^10 or 1x10^11 viral particles, delivered as one shot or as two shots spaced 56 days apart. Trial participants were randomized into five groups of five: low-dose or high-dose Ad26.COV2.S given once or twice, or placebo on both occasions. Throughout the experiments and outcome assessment, investigators stayed blinded to trial group allocation. TCRbeta repertoire sequencing served as the tool for gauging how specific and how broad the SARS-CoV-2-reactive T cell receptors were following Ad26.COV2.S vaccination. Study-level results and caveats: Substantial breadth of spike-specific CD8+ and CD4+ T cell responses was reported after vaccination. The study was not powered to compare responses between vaccine doses or regimens. Ad26.COV2.S recipients had higher spike-specific TCR breadth than placebo recipients (P = 0.0014). Comparable non-spike TCR breadth was observed between vaccine and placebo recipients, consistent with only spike being contained in the vaccine. According to the authors, total T cell responses may have been underestimated by the TCR breadth and depth analyses.

The CDR3 goes from the cysteine to the phenylalanine over 14 residues. The DNA shown is the 42-base CDR3, in frame from base 1. CDR1 and CDR2 are drawn from the germline V gene: LGHNA, YSLEER. V sheds 4 bases and J sheds 8 bases, leaving 17 bases between their ends. The treatment or condition label here, explained by the study, means: roughly 20 received Ad26.COV2.S at low or high dose, single or two shots; about 5 received placebo; per-sample allocation not given. Repertoires of vaccine and placebo recipients were sequenced from samples taken on day 63 after the first injection. In Cohort 1b, about two dozen adults aged 18-55 years were enrolled at a single site in Boston, USA, between 29 July and 7 August 2020. As a vaccine, Ad26.COV2.S was a replication-incompetent adenovirus type 26 vector that expressed a prefusion-stabilized SARS-CoV-2 spike protein derived from the original Wuhan strain. The immunoSEQ Assay was used to sequence TCRbeta CDR3 regions. After extraction, genomic DNA underwent amplification by bias-controlled multiplex PCR, followed by high-throughput sequencing. The authors processed their data as follows. To quantify the absolute abundance of every unique TCRbeta CDR3 region, sequences were collapsed and filtered. T cell fraction was estimated by normalization of TCRbeta template counts to usable DNA, with usable DNA being measured through amplification of reference genes present in all nucleated cells. Repertoire TCRs were annotated as SARS-CoV-2-specific when V gene, CDR3 amino acid sequence and J gene were exactly matched to a known reactive TCR set. The reference SARS-CoV-2 TCR set came from MIRA and was filtered for enrichment in COVID-19-positive ImmuneCODE repertoires, removing public or cross-reactive TCRs. Drawing on the MIRA antigens, annotated TCRs were analysed further at the level of specific ORF or position within ORF. Breadth was defined as the number of annotated unique rearrangements divided by the total number of unique productive rearrangements, and depth was defined as the summed frequency of the annotated unique rearrangements. Two-sided Wilcoxon rank-sum tests were used to compare TCR breadth between groups. Entries here come from immuneACCESS through TCRdb and include only in-frame sequences with V and J called. Some clones fail to appear in such tables; in the studies checked, an unresolved V gene covers under half of the shortfall, and the cause of the remainder is unknown. That table is the source of V, J and clone size, and D and trimming were worked out from the DNA. The table for this sample lists 410,000 or so clones; over 80% of them were counted only once. The ten largest clonotypes hold about 1.6% of the sample.

A note on this clone: This clone's antigen is unknown. No base-level quality is on record; no much larger clone is a single base apart.

The origin of this receptor is a person aged 18 to 59 who received the Ad26.COV2.S COVID-19 vaccine or a placebo. The V and J segments used are TRBV4-3 and TRBJ1-2; the D segment cannot be called with confidence. The material sequenced was peripheral blood, taken in a trial of Ad26.COV2.S vaccine versus placebo. The bases read TGCGCCAGCAGCCTAAGCGAAGGGTCCTGGGGCTACACCTTC. It translates as CASSLSEGSWGYTF.